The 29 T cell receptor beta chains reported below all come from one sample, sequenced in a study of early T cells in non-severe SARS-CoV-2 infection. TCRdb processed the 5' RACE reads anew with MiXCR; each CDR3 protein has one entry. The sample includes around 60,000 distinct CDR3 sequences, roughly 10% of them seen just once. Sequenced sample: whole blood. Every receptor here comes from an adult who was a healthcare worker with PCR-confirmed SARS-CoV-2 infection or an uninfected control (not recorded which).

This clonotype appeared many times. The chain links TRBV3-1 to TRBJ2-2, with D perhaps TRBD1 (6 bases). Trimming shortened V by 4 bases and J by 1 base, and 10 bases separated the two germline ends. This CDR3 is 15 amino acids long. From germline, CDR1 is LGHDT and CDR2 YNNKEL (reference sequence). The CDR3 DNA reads TGTGCCAGCAGCCTTGGGACAAAGAACACCGGGGAGCTGTTTTTT. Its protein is CASSLGTKNTGELFF.

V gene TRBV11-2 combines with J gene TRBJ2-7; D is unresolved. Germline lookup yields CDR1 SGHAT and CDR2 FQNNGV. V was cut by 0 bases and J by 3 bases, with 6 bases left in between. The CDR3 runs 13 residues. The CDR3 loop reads CASSLERRYEQYF. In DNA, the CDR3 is TGTGCCAGCAGCTTAGAGCGGCGCTACGAGCAGTACTTC.

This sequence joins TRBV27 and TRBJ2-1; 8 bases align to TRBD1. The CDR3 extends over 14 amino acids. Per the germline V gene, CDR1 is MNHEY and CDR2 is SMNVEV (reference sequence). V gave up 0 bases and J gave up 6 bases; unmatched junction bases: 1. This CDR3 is CASSLSGTGNEQFF. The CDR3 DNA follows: TGTGCCAGCAGTTTATCCGGGACAGGCAATGAGCAGTTCTTC.

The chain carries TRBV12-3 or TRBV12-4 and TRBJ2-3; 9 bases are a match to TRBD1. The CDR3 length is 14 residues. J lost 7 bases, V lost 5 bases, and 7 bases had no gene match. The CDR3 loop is CASSNRDRVNTQYF. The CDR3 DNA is TGTGCCAGCAGTAACCGGGACAGGGTGAATACGCAGTATTTT.

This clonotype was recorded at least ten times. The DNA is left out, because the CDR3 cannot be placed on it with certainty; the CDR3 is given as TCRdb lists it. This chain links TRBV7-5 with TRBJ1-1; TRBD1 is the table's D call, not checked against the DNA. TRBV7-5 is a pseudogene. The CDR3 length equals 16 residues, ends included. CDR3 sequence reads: CISVPEAWAGLIEAFF.

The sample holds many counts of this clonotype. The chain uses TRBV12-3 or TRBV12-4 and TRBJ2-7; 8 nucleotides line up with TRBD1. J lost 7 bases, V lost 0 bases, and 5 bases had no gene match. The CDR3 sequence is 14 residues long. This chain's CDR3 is CASSLARTGKEQYF. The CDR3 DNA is TGTGCCAGCAGTTTAGCGCGGACAGGGAAAGAGCAGTACTTC.

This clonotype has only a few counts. The CDR3 nucleotides are TGTGCCAGCAGGGGGGCGTTAGGGGAGCTGTTTTTT. Amino acids: CASRGALGELFF. V is TRBV2 and J is TRBJ2-2; D may be TRBD1 (6 bases). Germline CDR1 reads SNHLY; CDR2 reads FYNNEI. V lost 6 bases and J lost 8, with 10 bases in between. The CDR3 extends over 12 amino acids.

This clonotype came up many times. CDR3 protein: CASSSVWDRNYGYTF. The CDR3 DNA sequence: TGTGCCAGCAGTAGCGTTTGGGACCGCAACTATGGCTACACCTTC. This chain links TRBV27 with TRBJ1-2, with D possibly being TRBD1 (5 bases). This CDR3 contains 15 residues. The germline CDR1 and CDR2 sequences are MNHEY and SMNVEV (reference sequence). The ends were cut back, 5 bases at V and 2 bases at J, with 15 bases in the middle.

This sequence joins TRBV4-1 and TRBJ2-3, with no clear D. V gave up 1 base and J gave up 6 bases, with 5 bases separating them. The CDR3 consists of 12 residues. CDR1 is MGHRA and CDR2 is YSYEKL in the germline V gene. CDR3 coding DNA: TGCGCCAGCAGCCAAGTACCGGATACGCAGTATTTT. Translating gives CASSQVPDTQYF.

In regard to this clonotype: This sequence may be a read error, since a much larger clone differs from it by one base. This CDR3 is CASSSTKGLARGHEQFF. The CDR3 DNA reads as TGTGCCAGCAGTTCGACGAAGGGACTAGCGAGAGGGCATGAGCAGTTCTTC. The V gene is TRBV6-2 or TRBV6-3, the J gene TRBJ2-1, with 10 bases fitting TRBD2. Germline lookup yields CDR1 MNHEY and CDR2 SVGEGT. After removal of 4 bases from V and 8 bases from J, the junction contained 14 bases not matched to a gene. The CDR3 extends over 17 amino acids.

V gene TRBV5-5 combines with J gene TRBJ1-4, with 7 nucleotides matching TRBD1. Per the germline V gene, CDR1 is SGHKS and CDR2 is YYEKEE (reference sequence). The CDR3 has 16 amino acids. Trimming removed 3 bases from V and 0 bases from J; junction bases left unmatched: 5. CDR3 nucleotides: TGTGCCAGCAGCTCGGCCCAGGGGGCAACTAATGAAAAACTGTTTTTT. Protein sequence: CASSSAQGATNEKLFF.

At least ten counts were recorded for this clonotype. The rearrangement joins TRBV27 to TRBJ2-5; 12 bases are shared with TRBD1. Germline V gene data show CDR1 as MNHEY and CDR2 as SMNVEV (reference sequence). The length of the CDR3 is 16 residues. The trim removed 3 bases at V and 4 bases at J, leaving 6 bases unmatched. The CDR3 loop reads CASSFLGQGAGETQYF. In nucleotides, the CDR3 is TGTGCCAGCAGTTTCTTGGGACAGGGGGCAGGAGAGACCCAGTACTTC.

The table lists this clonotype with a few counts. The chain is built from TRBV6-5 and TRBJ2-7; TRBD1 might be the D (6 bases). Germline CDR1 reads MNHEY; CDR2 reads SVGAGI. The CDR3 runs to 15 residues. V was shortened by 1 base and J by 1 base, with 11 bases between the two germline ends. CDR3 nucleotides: TGTGCCAGCAGTTACTTACAGGGAGCTTCCTACGAGCAGTACTTC. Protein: CASSYLQGASYEQYF.

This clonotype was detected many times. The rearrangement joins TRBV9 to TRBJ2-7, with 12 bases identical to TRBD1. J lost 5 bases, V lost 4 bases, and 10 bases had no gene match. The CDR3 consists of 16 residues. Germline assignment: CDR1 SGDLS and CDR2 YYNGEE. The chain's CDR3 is CASSPPWGQGADEQYF. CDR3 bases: TGTGCCAGCAGCCCACCGTGGGGACAGGGGGCTGACGAGCAGTACTTC.

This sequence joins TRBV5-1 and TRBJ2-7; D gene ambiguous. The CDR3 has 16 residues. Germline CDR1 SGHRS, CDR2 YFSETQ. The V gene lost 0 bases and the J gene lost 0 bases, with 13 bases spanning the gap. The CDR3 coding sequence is TGCGCCAGCAGCTTGGGCTCGGAGTTCCCCTCCTACGAGCAGTACTTC. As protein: CASSLGSEFPSYEQYF.

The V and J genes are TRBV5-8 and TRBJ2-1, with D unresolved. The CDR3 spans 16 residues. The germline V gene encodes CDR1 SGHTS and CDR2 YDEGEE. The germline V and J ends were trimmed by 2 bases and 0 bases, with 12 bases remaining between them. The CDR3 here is CASSFSVGFSYNEQFF. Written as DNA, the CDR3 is TGTGCCAGCAGCTTTTCGGTCGGATTCTCCTACAATGAGCAGTTCTTC.

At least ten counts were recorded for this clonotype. CDR3 in amino acids: CASTLIEGYNEQFF. DNA of the CDR3: TGTGCCAGCACCCTTATTGAGGGTTACAATGAGCAGTTCTTC. J is TRBJ2-1 and V is TRBV12-3 or TRBV12-4, with TRBD2 as a possible D gene (5 bases). Trimming pared 7 bases from V and 4 bases from J, leaving 14 bases between. The CDR3 spans 14 residues.

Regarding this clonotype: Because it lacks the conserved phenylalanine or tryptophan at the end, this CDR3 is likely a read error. Written as DNA, the CDR3 is TGTGCCAGCAGCCCCGGACAGGGGGCTGGGAATGAGCAGTTCCTC. Protein product: CASSPGQGAGNEQFL. The chain uses TRBV7-6 and TRBJ2-1; 11 bases agree with TRBD1. V lost 5 bases to trimming and J lost 7 bases; unmatched junction nucleotides: 7. This CDR3 comprises 15 residues. Germline CDR1 reads SGHVS; CDR2 reads FNYEAQ.

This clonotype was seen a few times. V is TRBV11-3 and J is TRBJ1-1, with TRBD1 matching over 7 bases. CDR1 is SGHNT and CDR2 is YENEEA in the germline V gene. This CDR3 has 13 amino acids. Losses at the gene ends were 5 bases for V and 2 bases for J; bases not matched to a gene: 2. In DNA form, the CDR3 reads TGTGCCAGCAGCCGGGACAGCAACACTGAAGCTTTCTTT. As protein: CASSRDSNTEAFF.

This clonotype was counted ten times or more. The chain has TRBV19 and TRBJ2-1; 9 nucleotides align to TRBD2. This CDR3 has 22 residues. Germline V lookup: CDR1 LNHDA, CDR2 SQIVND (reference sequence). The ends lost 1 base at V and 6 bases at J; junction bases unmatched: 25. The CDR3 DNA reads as TGTGCCAGTAGTATAGGGAGTGGGGGGATCCAAGGTTCTAGCGGGATTGGCAATGAGCAGTTCTTC. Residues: CASSIGSGGIQGSSGIGNEQFF.

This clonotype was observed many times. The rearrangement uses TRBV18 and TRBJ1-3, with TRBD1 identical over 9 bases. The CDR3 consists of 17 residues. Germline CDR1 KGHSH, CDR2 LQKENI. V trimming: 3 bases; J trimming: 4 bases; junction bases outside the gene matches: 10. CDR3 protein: CASSPPGQGLSGNTIYF. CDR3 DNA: TGTGCCAGCTCACCTCCGGGACAGGGATTATCCGGAAACACCATATATTTT.

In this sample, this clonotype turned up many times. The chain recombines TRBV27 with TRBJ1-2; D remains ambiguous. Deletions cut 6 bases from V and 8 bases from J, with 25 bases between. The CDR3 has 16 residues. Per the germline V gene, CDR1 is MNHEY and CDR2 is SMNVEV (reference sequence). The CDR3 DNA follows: TGTGCCAGCAGCCCCACATCCCGGGGTGCTCTAATGGGCTACACCTTC. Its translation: CASSPTSRGALMGYTF.

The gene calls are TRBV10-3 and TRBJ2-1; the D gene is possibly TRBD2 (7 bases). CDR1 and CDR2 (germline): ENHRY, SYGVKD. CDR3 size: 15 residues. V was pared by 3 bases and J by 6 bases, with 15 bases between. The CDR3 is CAISDSRGLVNEQFF. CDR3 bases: TGTGCCATCAGTGATTCGCGGGGGCTGGTCAATGAGCAGTTCTTC.

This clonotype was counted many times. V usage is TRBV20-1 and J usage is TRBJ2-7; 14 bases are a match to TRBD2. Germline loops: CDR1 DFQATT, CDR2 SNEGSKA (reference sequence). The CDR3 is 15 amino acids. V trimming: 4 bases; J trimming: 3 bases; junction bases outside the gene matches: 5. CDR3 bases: TGCAGTGCTATCGGGACTAGCGGGAGCAGCTACGAGCAGTACTTC. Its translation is CSAIGTSGSSYEQYF.

CDR3 loop: CASSYGGPRETQYF. In nucleotides, the CDR3 is TGTGCCAGCTCCTACGGGGGCCCTAGGGAGACCCAGTACTTC. This chain connects TRBV11-2 to TRBJ2-5; D possibly matches TRBD1 or TRBD2 (6 bases each). The V end lost 8 bases, the J end lost 5 bases, and 18 bases lay between the germline ends. The germline V gene has CDR1 SGHAT and CDR2 FQNNGV. This CDR3 has 14 amino acids.

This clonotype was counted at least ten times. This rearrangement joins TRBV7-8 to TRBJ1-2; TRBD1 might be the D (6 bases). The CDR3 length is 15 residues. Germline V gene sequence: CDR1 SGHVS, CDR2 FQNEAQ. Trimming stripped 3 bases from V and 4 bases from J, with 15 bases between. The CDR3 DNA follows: TGTGCCAGCAGCTTGACGGGGGGACACTTCTATGGCTACACCTTC. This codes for CASSLTGGHFYGYTF.

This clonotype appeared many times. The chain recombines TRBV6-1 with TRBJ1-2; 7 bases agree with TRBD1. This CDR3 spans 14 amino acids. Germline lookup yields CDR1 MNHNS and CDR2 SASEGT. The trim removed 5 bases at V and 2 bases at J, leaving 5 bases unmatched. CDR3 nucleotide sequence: TGTGCCAGCAGTCGTCCAGGGGGGAACTATGGCTACACCTTC. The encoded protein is CASSRPGGNYGYTF.

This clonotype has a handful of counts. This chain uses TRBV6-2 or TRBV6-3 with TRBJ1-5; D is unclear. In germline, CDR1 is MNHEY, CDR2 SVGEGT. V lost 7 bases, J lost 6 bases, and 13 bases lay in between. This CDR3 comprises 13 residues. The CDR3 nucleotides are TGTGCCAGCACCACTCTAAGGACTCAGCCCCAGCATTTT. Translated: CASTTLRTQPQHF.

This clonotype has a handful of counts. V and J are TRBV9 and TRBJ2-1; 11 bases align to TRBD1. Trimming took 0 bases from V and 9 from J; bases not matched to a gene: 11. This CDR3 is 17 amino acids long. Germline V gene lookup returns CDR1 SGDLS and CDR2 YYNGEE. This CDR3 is CASSVAGTGGARGEQFF. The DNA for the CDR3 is TGTGCCAGCAGCGTAGCTGGGACAGGGGGTGCTCGAGGTGAGCAGTTCTTC.